Presented here are 24 T cell receptor beta chains from one specimen sequenced in a study of T cell repertoires in cytomegalovirus infection. A single record per CDR3 protein comes from TCRdb applying MiXCR to the reads. Here the sample spans roughly 700,000 distinct CDR3 sequences, roughly 36% being singletons. Antigens for these TCRs are unknown. Material: cultured PBMCs, obtained from culture after CMV antigen stimulation. The receptors were gathered from a human donor in good health (CMV status not recorded). Some clones in this sample may be carry-over from other donors' samples.

The sample holds a few counts of this clonotype. The V call is TRBV4-3, the J call TRBJ2-5, with 11 bases aligning to TRBD2. This CDR3 is 17 amino acids long. Germline V gives CDR1 LGHNA, CDR2 YSLEER. V was pared by 5 bases and J by 3 bases, with 11 bases of the junction left unmatched. The CDR3 DNA sequence: TGCGCCAGCAGCAAAGGACTAGCGGGTAACAGAGAAGAGACCCAGTACTTC. Its protein is CASSKGLAGNREETQYF.

Only a few counts were recorded for this clonotype. The chain links TRBV7-2 to TRBJ1-1, with TRBD1 matching 7 bases. This CDR3 is built from 14 residues. Germline V lookup: CDR1 SGHTA, CDR2 FQGNSA. J gave up 5 bases and V 1 base, and 4 bases lay outside the gene matches. This CDR3 is CASSLGPGGTEAFF. The CDR3 DNA sequence: TGTGCCAGCAGCTTAGGCCCAGGGGGGACTGAAGCTTTCTTT.

This clonotype turned up a few times. This rearrangement joins TRBV7-2 to TRBJ2-3; 8 bases agree with TRBD1. Trimming at V came to 5 bases and at J to 4 bases, leaving 5 bases not matched to a gene. The CDR3 sequence is 14 residues long. The V gene's germline CDR1 is SGHTA and CDR2 FQGNSA. This CDR3 reads CASSRRQGSDTQYF. The CDR3 nucleotides read TGTGCCAGCAGCCGCAGACAGGGGTCAGATACGCAGTATTTT.

This clonotype has more than one count but fewer than ten. The gene calls are TRBV7-9 and TRBJ2-2; no clear D gene. V was shortened by 4 bases and J by 1 base, with 10 bases between the two germline ends. The CDR3 sequence is 15 residues long. From germline, CDR1 is SEHNR and CDR2 FQNEAQ (reference sequence). For the CDR3, the DNA is TGTGCCAGCAGCTCGCCCCAGGAGAACACCGGGGAGCTGTTTTTT. This gives the protein CASSSPQENTGELFF. The full variable domain, rest sourced from reference TRBV7-9 and TRBJ2-2, is DTGVSQNPRHKITKRGQNVTFRCDPISEHNRLYWYRQTLGQGPEFLTYFQNEAQLEKSRLLSDRFSAERPKGSFSTLEIQRTEQGDSAMYLCASSSPQENTGELFFGEGSRLTVL.

The chain is built from TRBV28 and TRBJ2-1; the D gene is possibly TRBD2 (5 bases). V was shortened by 5 bases and J by 7 bases, with 12 bases between the two germline ends. The CDR3 consists of 13 residues. Germline-derived CDR1 and CDR2 are MDHEN and SYDVKM. CDR3 amino acids: CASSRWTVNEQFF. The CDR3 bases are TGTGCCAGCAGTCGGTGGACTGTTAATGAGCAGTTCTTC.

This clonotype was detected a few times. The chain carries TRBV7-6 and TRBJ1-1; 10 nucleotides match TRBD1. The CDR3 is 14 amino acids. J lost 5 bases, V lost 5 bases, and 5 bases had no gene match. Germline V lookup: CDR1 SGHVS, CDR2 FNYEAQ. CDR3 bases: TGTGCCAGCAGCGCGACAGGGGGCCGGACTGAAGCTTTCTTT. Translating gives CASSATGGRTEAFF.

The chain combines TRBV2 with TRBJ1-6; a possible D gene is TRBD1 (5 bases). Trimming cost V 3 bases and J 10 bases, with 10 bases left between them. The CDR3 is made up of 13 amino acids. The V gene's germline CDR1 is SNHLY and CDR2 FYNNEI. The CDR3 reads CASSERGPSPLHF. In DNA form, the CDR3 reads TGTGCCAGCAGTGAGAGGGGACCATCACCCCTCCACTTT.

V is TRBV2 and J is TRBJ2-3; 10 positions match TRBD2. Germline V gene lookup returns CDR1 SNHLY and CDR2 FYNNEI. The V gene end was trimmed by 7 bases and the J gene end by 0 bases; junction bases not matched to a gene: 4. This CDR3 comprises 15 residues. CDR3 sequence: CASTGTSVSTDTQYF. CDR3 in DNA: TGTGCCAGCACCGGGACTAGCGTTAGCACAGATACGCAGTATTTT.

The chain employs TRBV7-2 and TRBJ1-6; the D gene is possibly TRBD1 (6 bases). Trimming stripped 4 bases from V and 0 bases from J, with 22 bases between. CDR1 is SGHTA, CDR2 FQGNSA, per germline. The CDR3 consists of 20 residues. The chain's CDR3 is CASSSNLGGGSSSYNSPLHF. The CDR3, as DNA: TGTGCCAGCAGCTCCAACCTGGGGGGGGGCTCGAGCTCCTATAATTCACCCCTCCACTTT. Looking up the rest from reference TRBV7-2 and TRBJ1-6 gives the full variable domain: GAGVSQSPSNKVTEKGKDVELRCDPISGHTALYWYRQSLGQGLEFLIYFQGNSAPDKSGLPSDRFSAERTGGSVSTLTIQRTQQEDSAVYLCASSSNLGGGSSSYNSPLHFGNGTRLTVT.

This clonotype was picked up a small number of times. The chain joins TRBV6-1 to TRBJ2-5; D tentatively reads TRBD1 or TRBD2 (5 bases each). V lost 2 bases, J lost 1 base, and 14 bases lay in between. The length of the CDR3 is 16 residues. Germline V lookup: CDR1 MNHNS, CDR2 SASEGT. The CDR3 spells CASSELLGAAQETQYF. The CDR3 region has the DNA TGTGCCAGCAGTGAATTGCTCGGGGCCGCCCAAGAGACCCAGTACTTC.

This clonotype was seen only a few times. The J gene is TRBJ2-2, the V gene TRBV7-2, with D unresolved. The CDR3 loop spans 16 amino acids. The ends were cut back, 4 bases at V and 0 bases at J, with 12 bases in the middle. Germline V gene data show CDR1 as SGHTA and CDR2 as FQGNSA. The CDR3 protein is CASSYVRDTNTGELFF. DNA for the CDR3: TGTGCCAGCAGCTATGTCAGAGATACGAACACCGGGGAGCTGTTTTTT.

The chain uses TRBV2 and TRBJ2-1; possible D gene TRBD2, 6 bases. CDR1 SNHLY and CDR2 FYNNEI come from the germline V gene. Trimming cost V 1 base and J 9 bases, with 10 bases left between them. This CDR3 is 13 amino acids long. DNA of the CDR3: TGTGCCAGCAGTGAAGACAGGCGGGGTGAGCAGTTCTTC. Translated: CASSEDRRGEQFF.

This clonotype was recorded a few times. The gene calls are TRBV7-2 and TRBJ2-3; possibly TRBD2 for D (5 bases). Germline V gene lookup returns CDR1 SGHTA and CDR2 FQGNSA. The length of the CDR3 is 15 residues. The ends were cut back, 3 bases at V and 2 bases at J, with 12 bases in the middle. The CDR3 DNA sequence: TGTGCCAGCAGCTTCCCGAGCGGACCCACAGATACGCAGTATTTT. Translated, it gives CASSFPSGPTDTQYF.

This chain joins TRBV4-1 and TRBJ2-1; D may be TRBD1 (5 bases). Germline V gives CDR1 MGHRA, CDR2 YSYEKL. The CDR3 is 16 amino acids. V lost 0 bases, J lost 6 bases, and 15 bases lay in between. The CDR3 here is CASSQDQGAPGNEQFF. Written as DNA, the CDR3 is TGCGCCAGCAGCCAAGATCAAGGGGCCCCGGGCAATGAGCAGTTCTTC.

The chain combines TRBV20-1 with TRBJ2-7; D gene uncertain. This CDR3 region has 15 residues. Germline loops: CDR1 DFQATT, CDR2 SNEGSKA (reference sequence). V was cut by 2 bases and J by 0 bases, with 14 bases left in between. CDR3 bases: TGCAGTGCTAGAAAGTGGAGCGAAAACTCCTACGAGCAGTACTTC. Encoded protein: CSARKWSENSYEQYF.

This chain uses TRBV6-2 or TRBV6-3 with TRBJ2-1; 7 bases align to TRBD1. Germline V gene data show CDR1 as MNHEY and CDR2 as SVGEGT. V lost 11 bases and J lost 2; bases outside the gene matches: 3. The CDR3 runs to 12 residues. The CDR3, as DNA: TGTGCCGGGGGACAGCCCTACAATGAGCAGTTCTTC. Translated, it gives CAGGQPYNEQFF.

This clonotype was detected a few times. For the CDR3, the DNA is TGTGCCAGCAGTGAAGTAGGGCAGTTTAATGAAAAACTGTTTTTT. This translates into CASSEVGQFNEKLFF. The chain uses TRBV2 and TRBJ1-4; no reliable D call. This CDR3 contains 15 residues. Germline V gene sequence: CDR1 SNHLY, CDR2 FYNNEI. Trimming removed 1 base from V and 4 bases from J, with 10 bases in between.

This sequence joins TRBV20-1 and TRBJ1-2, with D possibly TRBD1 on 6 matching bases. V dropped 6 bases and J dropped 1 base, with 18 bases sitting between them. CDR3 length equals 15 residues. Germline CDR1 and CDR2: DFQATT and SNEGSKA (reference sequence). The CDR3 sequence: CSANAPGHLNYGYTF. CDR3 in DNA: TGCAGTGCAAACGCACCGGGACACCTTAACTATGGCTACACCTTC.

This clonotype has at least ten counts. This chain joins TRBV7-2 and TRBJ2-1; 11 bases fit TRBD2. The CDR3 runs 16 residues. Per the germline V gene, CDR1 is SGHTA and CDR2 is FQGNSA. V shed 1 base and J 6 bases; nucleotides not matched to a gene: 5. The CDR3 is CASSLGWLAGGNEQFF. The CDR3 DNA reads as TGTGCCAGCAGCTTAGGCTGGCTAGCGGGAGGCAATGAGCAGTTCTTC.

The genes are TRBV15 and TRBJ1-2; D may be TRBD1 (5 bases). The CDR3 runs to 15 residues. The germline gives CDR1 LNHNV, CDR2 YYDKDF (reference sequence). V lost 5 bases to trimming and J lost 0 bases, with 13 bases between them. The CDR3 region is CATSPGGEANYGYTF. DNA for the CDR3: TGTGCCACCAGCCCCGGGGGGGAAGCTAACTATGGCTACACCTTC.

The CDR3 loop reads CSARDFGRASTDTQYF. In nucleotides, the CDR3 is TGCAGTGCTAGAGATTTCGGCAGGGCTAGCACAGATACGCAGTATTTT. This rearrangement joins TRBV20-1 to TRBJ2-3; TRBD1 might be the D (5 bases). Trimming stripped 0 bases from V and 0 bases from J, with 13 bases between. The CDR3 length is 16 residues. Germline CDR1 reads DFQATT; CDR2 reads SNEGSKA (reference sequence).

The chain is built from TRBV7-2 and TRBJ2-3; 8 nucleotides match TRBD2. V dropped 4 bases and J dropped 7; count of bases not matched to a gene: 22. Germline V gives CDR1 SGHTA, CDR2 FQGNSA. CDR3 length equals 19 residues. This CDR3 is CASSSRIWRGAFMFYTQYF. The CDR3 nucleotides are TGTGCCAGCAGCTCCCGAATTTGGCGGGGGGCCTTCATGTTCTATACGCAGTATTTT.

The rearrangement uses TRBV12-5 and TRBJ2-5; TRBD1 might be the D (5 bases). Germline lookup yields CDR1 LGHNT and CDR2 FRNRAP. This CDR3 contains 12 residues. V lost 6 bases, J lost 2 bases, and 7 bases lay in between. The CDR3 reads CASGRQQETQYF. CDR3 DNA: TGTGCTAGTGGCCGACAGCAAGAGACCCAGTACTTC.

This clonotype was seen only a few times. The V call is TRBV4-1, the J call TRBJ1-1; tentative D call: TRBD1 (5 bases). The V gene lost 1 base and the J gene lost 6 bases, with 15 bases spanning the gap. Per the germline V gene, CDR1 is MGHRA and CDR2 is YSYEKL. There are 15 residues in the CDR3. CDR3 in amino acids: CASSQVRERGPEAFF. In DNA form, the CDR3 reads TGCGCCAGCAGCCAAGTAAGAGAAAGGGGCCCTGAAGCTTTCTTT.